Listed below are T cell receptor beta chains from one sample, sequenced in a study of cytomegalovirus exposure and HLA in healthy donors. Measured with immunoSEQ multiplex PCR; TCRdb has only the in-frame clones, and not every one. The repertoire consists of more than 95,000 clones, with roughly 80% occurring once and the leading ten covering 1.8%. Sequenced input: PBMCs. The receptors stem from a man younger than 35 in good health and CMV-seronegative. Each CDR3 is given with its conserved first and last residue. The D gene is left open where the match is weak. Clone size appears in some rows only: once, few, many, or a class for an expanded clone.

J: TRBJ2-7; D: .; V: TRBV6-5; size: .; DNA: TGTGCCAGCAGCCGGGACTCAGGAACCTACGAGCAGTACTTC; CDR3: CASSRDSGTYEQYF
J: TRBJ1-1; D: TRBD1; V: TRBV2; size: .; DNA: TGTGCCAGCAGTGGGACAGGGGCGAACACTGAAGCTTTCTTT; CDR3: CASSGTGANTEAFF
J: TRBJ1-1; D: TRBD1; V: TRBV7-2; size: .; DNA: TGTGCCAGCAGCTTAGTCCCGACAGGGGGGAACACTGAAGCTTTCTTT; CDR3: CASSLVPTGGNTEAFF
J: TRBJ2-3; D: TRBD2; V: TRBV12-5; size: .; DNA: TGTGCTAGTGGAGCGGGACTCGGCACAGATACGCAGTATTTT; CDR3: CASGAGLGTDTQYF
J: TRBJ2-3; D: .; V: TRBV9; size: .; DNA: TGTGCCAGCAGCGATCGCCCCCTAGCCGCCGCAGATACGCAGTATTTT; CDR3: CASSDRPLAAADTQYF
J: TRBJ1-1; D: .; V: TRBV25-1; size: .; DNA: TGTGCCAGCAAGCCCTCGGGGACTGAAGCTTTCTTT; CDR3: CASKPSGTEAFF
J: TRBJ1-5; D: TRBD1; V: TRBV7-6; size: .; DNA: TGTGCCAGCAGCCCCGGGACAGGGGGAGATCAGCCCCAGCATTTT; CDR3: CASSPGTGGDQPQHF
J: TRBJ1-2; D: .; V: TRBV2; size: .; DNA: TGTGCCAGCAGTGAGTGGGCAGGGCACTATGGCTACACCTTC; CDR3: CASSEWAGHYGYTF
J: TRBJ1-1; D: TRBD1; V: TRBV15; size: .; DNA: TGTGCCACCTCTCCTGACAGGGTAATCGCTGAAGCTTTCTTT; CDR3: CATSPDRVIAEAFF
J: TRBJ2-7; D: TRBD2; V: TRBV6-6; size: few; DNA: TGTGCCAGCAGTTACTCGGGACTAGCGGACTCCTACGAGCAGTACTTC; CDR3: CASSYSGLADSYEQYF
J: TRBJ1-5; D: .; V: TRBV21-1; size: .; DNA: TGTGCCAGCAGCCGGGGACAGGGGTTTGATCAGCCCCAGCATTTT; CDR3: CASSRGQGFDQPQHF
J: TRBJ1-1; D: .; V: TRBV5-5; size: .; DNA: TGTGCCAGCAGCTTGGACAGGGACACTGAAGCTTTCTTT; CDR3: CASSLDRDTEAFF
J: TRBJ2-5; D: TRBD1; V: TRBV25-1; size: once; DNA: TGTGCCAGCATGGAGAACCGACAGGGGTCTCGACAAGAGACCCAGTACTTC; CDR3: CASMENRQGSRQETQYF
J: TRBJ1-2; D: .; V: TRBV23-1; size: .; DNA: TGCGCCAGCAGTCAAACCCCGGACTATGGCTACACCTTC; CDR3: CASSQTPDYGYTF
J: TRBJ2-1; D: .; V: TRBV20-1; size: .; DNA: TGCAGTGCTAGAGATCCGAATGAGCAGTTCTTC; CDR3: CSARDPNEQFF
J: TRBJ2-7; D: TRBD1; V: TRBV19; size: .; DNA: TGTGCCAGTAGTATAAATCGACAGGGTTACTACGAGCAGTACTTC; CDR3: CASSINRQGYYEQYF
J: TRBJ2-7; D: .; V: TRBV29-1; size: .; DNA: TGCAGCGCCAAACCCGGCTGGGGGCATAACCCCTACGAGCAGTACTTC; CDR3: CSAKPGWGHNPYEQYF
J: TRBJ1-2; D: .; V: TRBV7-9; size: .; DNA: TGTGCCAGCAGTAGTAACTATGGCTACACCTTC; CDR3: CASSSNYGYTF
J: TRBJ1-2; D: TRBD1; V: TRBV5-5; size: few; DNA: TGTGCCAGCAGCATCGACAGGGGGCTTGGCTACACCTTC; CDR3: CASSIDRGLGYTF
J: TRBJ2-7; D: .; V: TRBV20-1; size: .; DNA: TGCAGTGCTGGCCAGGTTGGCGAGCAGTACTTC; CDR3: CSAGQVGEQYF
J: TRBJ2-7; D: TRBD2; V: TRBV7-2; size: once; DNA: TGTGCCAGCAGAGAGGCGGGGGGCTTATCCTACGAGCAGTACTTC; CDR3: CASREAGGLSYEQYF
J: TRBJ2-3; D: .; V: TRBV7-9; size: .; DNA: TGTGCCAGCAGCTTAGGGGAGCTTTCTAGCACAGATACGCAGTATTTT; CDR3: CASSLGELSSTDTQYF
J: TRBJ2-7; D: .; V: TRBV6-6; size: .; DNA: TGTGCCAGCACCCCCCGGGACACTTACGAGCAGTACTTC; CDR3: CASTPRDTYEQYF
J: TRBJ2-7; D: .; V: TRBV7-8; size: .; DNA: TGTGCCAGCAGCTGGGCCAGCTCCTACGAGCAGTACTTC; CDR3: CASSWASSYEQYF
J: TRBJ2-7; D: TRBD1; V: TRBV5-1; size: .; DNA: TGCGCCAGCAGTCCGGGACAGGGGGTCTACGAGCAGTACTTC; CDR3: CASSPGQGVYEQYF